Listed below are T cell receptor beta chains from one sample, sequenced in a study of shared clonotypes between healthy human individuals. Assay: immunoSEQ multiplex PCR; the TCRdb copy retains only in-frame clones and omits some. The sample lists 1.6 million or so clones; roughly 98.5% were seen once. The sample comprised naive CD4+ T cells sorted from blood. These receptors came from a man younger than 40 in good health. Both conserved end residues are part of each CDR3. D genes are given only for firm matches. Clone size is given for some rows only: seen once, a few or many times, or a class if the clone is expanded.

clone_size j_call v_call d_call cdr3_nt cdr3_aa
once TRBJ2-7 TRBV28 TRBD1 TGTGCCAGCAGCGCTAGGGGGCCTGACTCCTACGAGCAGTACTTC CASSARGPDSYEQYF
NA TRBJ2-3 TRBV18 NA TGTGCCAGCTCACCACAGGGGGAGGATACGCAGTATTTT CASSPQGEDTQYF
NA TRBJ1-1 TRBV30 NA TGTGCCTGGAGGGGAAGGGGGATAGGAGCTTTCTTT CAWRGRGIGAFF
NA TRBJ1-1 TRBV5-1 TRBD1 TGCGCCAGCAGCTTCATGCCCCGTATTGGGACAGGGAGCCGCGAAGCTTTCTTT CASSFMPRIGTGSREAFF
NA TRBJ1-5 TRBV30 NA TGTGCGGGGGGGTCCACGAATCAGCCCCAGCATTTT CAGGSTNQPQHF
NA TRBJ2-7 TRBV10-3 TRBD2 TGTGCCATCAGCCCCGGGACTAGGATCCCCTACGAGCAGTACTTC CAISPGTRIPYEQYF
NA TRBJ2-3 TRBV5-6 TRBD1 TGTGCCAGCAGTCGGGACAGGGGAACAGATACGCAGTATTTT CASSRDRGTDTQYF
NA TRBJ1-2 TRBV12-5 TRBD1 TGTGCTAGTGGTTTAAAGGGACAGGGCATTAACTATGGCTACACCTTC CASGLKGQGINYGYTF
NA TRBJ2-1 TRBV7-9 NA TGTGCCAGCAGCAGGTTCGTAGGACTCGGGGAAGGGCTCAATGAGCAGTTCTTC CASSRFVGLGEGLNEQFF
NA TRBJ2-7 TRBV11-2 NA TGTGCCAGCAGCTTAGCGTTTGACTACGAGCAGTACTTC CASSLAFDYEQYF
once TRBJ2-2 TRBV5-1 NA TGCGCCAGCAGCTTGGTTGGGGGAGGAGGCACCGGGGAGCTGTTTTTT CASSLVGGGGTGELFF
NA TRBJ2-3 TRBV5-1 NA TGCGCCAGCAGCTTGGTAGGGAATACTGTAGATACGCAGTATTTT CASSLVGNTVDTQYF
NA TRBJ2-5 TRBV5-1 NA TGCGCCAGCAGCCCTTCGGGGCAAGAGACCCAGTACTTC CASSPSGQETQYF
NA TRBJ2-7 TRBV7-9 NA TGTGCCAGCAGCCCACCCGGAAGGTATGGCGAGCAGTACTTC CASSPPGRYGEQYF
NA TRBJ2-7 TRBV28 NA TGTGCCACCAGCCTGACGGTGACCTACGAGCAGTACTTC CATSLTVTYEQYF
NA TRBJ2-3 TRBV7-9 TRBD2 TGTGCCAGCAGCTTTGGCAGGAATAGCGGGCAGACAGATACGCAGTATTTT CASSFGRNSGQTDTQYF
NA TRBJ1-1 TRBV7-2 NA TGTGCCAGCAGCCGGGGGGGGCTAATGGTCGGTTTCTTT CASSRGGLMVGFF
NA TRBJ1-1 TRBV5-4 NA TGTGCCAGCAGCTTGAGGGGACGGACCACTGAAGCTTTCTTT CASSLRGRTTEAFF
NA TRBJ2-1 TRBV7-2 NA TGTGCCAGCAGCTTAATGGGTGATGGGGAGCAGTTCTTC CASSLMGDGEQFF
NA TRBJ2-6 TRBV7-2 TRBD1 TGTGCCAGCAGCTTGAGACAGGGCCACTCTGGGGCCAACGTCCTGACTTTC CASSLRQGHSGANVLTF
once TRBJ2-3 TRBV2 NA TGTGCCAGCAGCCGGACTACCAGCACAGATACGCAGTATTTT CASSRTTSTDTQYF
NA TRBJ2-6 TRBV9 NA TGTGCCAGCAGCGTCCAGACGAGACAGATCGCTGGGGCCAACGTCCTGACTTTC CASSVQTRQIAGANVLTF
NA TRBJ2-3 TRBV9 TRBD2 TGTGCCAGCAGCGCCCCCCTTGGACTAGCGGGAGGAGGGGGTATGAGCACAGATACGCAGTATTTT CASSAPLGLAGGGGMSTDTQYF
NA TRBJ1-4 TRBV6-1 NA TGTGCCAGCAGTGATCGGGGGACTAATGAAAAACTGTTTTTT CASSDRGTNEKLFF
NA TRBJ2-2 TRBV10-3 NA TGTGCCATCAGTGAGTCCGGTCAGCCCGGGGAGCTGTTTTTT CAISESGQPGELFF
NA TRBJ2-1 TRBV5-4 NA TGTACAGTCGGGTCCTACAATGAGCAGTTCTTC CTVGSYNEQFF
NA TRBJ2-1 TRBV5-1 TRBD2 TGCGCCAGCAGCTTGGGTGCGGGAGTCAGGAATGAGCAGTTCTTC CASSLGAGVRNEQFF
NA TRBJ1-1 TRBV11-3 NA TGTGCCAGCAGCTTAGATGCCGGTGAAGCTTTCTTT CASSLDAGEAFF
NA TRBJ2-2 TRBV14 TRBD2 TGTGCCAGCAGCCAACTAGCGGGACTACCGAACACCGGGGAGCTGTTTTTT CASSQLAGLPNTGELFF
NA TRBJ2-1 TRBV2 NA TGTGCCAGCTTGGGGGGCCACCCAGCCGAGCAGTTCTTC CASLGGHPAEQFF
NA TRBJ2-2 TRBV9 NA TGTGCCAGCAGCGTAGTTTCGGGGCTGACCGGGGAGCTGTTTTTT CASSVVSGLTGELFF
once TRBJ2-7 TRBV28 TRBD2 TGTGCCAGCAGTTCAGGACTAGCTCAGCAGTACTTC CASSSGLAQQYF
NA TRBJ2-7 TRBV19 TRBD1 TGTGCCAGTAGTGGAAAGGGACAGAGCTATTACGAGCAGTACTTC CASSGKGQSYYEQYF
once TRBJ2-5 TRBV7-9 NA TGTGCCAGCAGCTCCGTTGTCCGGGCGGTGGAGACCCAGTACTTC CASSSVVRAVETQYF
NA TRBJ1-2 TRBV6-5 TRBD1 TGTGCCAGCAGTTACTCAGGGGGCGCGTCCTATGGCTACACCTTC CASSYSGGASYGYTF
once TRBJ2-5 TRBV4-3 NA TGCGCCAGCAGCCAACGAGGGGTAGAGACCCAGTACTTC CASSQRGVETQYF
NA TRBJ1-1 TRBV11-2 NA TGTGCCAGCAGCGACAGCCGGGCGAACACTGAAGCTTTCTTT CASSDSRANTEAFF
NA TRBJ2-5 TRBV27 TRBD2 TGTGCCAGCAGGGGACTAGCGGGAGGGAAAGAGACCCAGTACTTC CASRGLAGGKETQYF
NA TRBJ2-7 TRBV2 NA TGTGCCAGCAGTGAGGGGACGTACTACGAGCAGTACTTC CASSEGTYYEQYF
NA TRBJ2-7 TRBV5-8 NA TGTGCCAGCAGCTTGGGCCCCATATACGAGCAGTACTTC CASSLGPIYEQYF
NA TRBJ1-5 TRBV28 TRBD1 TGTGCCAGCAGCCTCCGACAGGGTGGGGGCAATCAGCCCCAGCATTTT CASSLRQGGGNQPQHF
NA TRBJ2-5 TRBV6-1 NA TGTGCCAGCAGTGAAAGTGGGGGCACGGGAAGGACCCAGTACTTC CASSESGGTGRTQYF
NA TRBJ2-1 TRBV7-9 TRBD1 TGTGCCAGCAGCAATCGTGGACAGGGGACAACCTACAATGAGCAGTTCTTC CASSNRGQGTTYNEQFF
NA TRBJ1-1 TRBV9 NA TGTGCCAGCAGCGTACAGGCGGGGAACACTGAAGCTTTCTTT CASSVQAGNTEAFF
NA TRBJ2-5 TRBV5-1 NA TGCGCCAGCGGATATGATGAATCCCCCCAGTACTTC CASGYDESPQYF
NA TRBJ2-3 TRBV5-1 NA TGCGCCAGCAGCAACCCGACGGGAGATACGCAGTATTTT CASSNPTGDTQYF